Sequencing of this T cell receptor beta chain was carried out in a study of blood T cell repertoires in COVID-19. Study overall: Acute-phase and convalescent COVID-19 samples originated in the United States, Italy and Spain. Sample material is recorded as cDNA or gDNA derived from T cells, B-cell-depleted T cells, or PBMCs.

In the authors' workflow: Nucleated cell counts were estimated from reference gene primer amplification. Profiling relied on immunoSEQ multiplex PCR, and the TCRdb table lists in-frame clones only, not all of them. The D gene and trimming were derived from the DNA, and the V and J assignments and clone size from that table. This sample carries about 46,000 clones, approximately 85% of them seen once, and the ten largest clones take about 15%. The CDR3 is 13 amino acids. The germline V gene encodes CDR1 SNHLY and CDR2 FYNNEI. V lost 8 bases and J lost 5; bases outside the gene matches: 8. This sequence originates from a human donor in a cohort sampled during active COVID-19. The donor label of this sample is uncertain. J is TRBJ2-5 and V is TRBV2; 7 bases are shared with TRBD1. The specimen sequenced was peripheral blood. DNA for the CDR3: TGTGCCAGCGTAGTAGGGGGCTGGGAGACCCAGTACTTC. Translating it yields CASVVGGWETQYF.